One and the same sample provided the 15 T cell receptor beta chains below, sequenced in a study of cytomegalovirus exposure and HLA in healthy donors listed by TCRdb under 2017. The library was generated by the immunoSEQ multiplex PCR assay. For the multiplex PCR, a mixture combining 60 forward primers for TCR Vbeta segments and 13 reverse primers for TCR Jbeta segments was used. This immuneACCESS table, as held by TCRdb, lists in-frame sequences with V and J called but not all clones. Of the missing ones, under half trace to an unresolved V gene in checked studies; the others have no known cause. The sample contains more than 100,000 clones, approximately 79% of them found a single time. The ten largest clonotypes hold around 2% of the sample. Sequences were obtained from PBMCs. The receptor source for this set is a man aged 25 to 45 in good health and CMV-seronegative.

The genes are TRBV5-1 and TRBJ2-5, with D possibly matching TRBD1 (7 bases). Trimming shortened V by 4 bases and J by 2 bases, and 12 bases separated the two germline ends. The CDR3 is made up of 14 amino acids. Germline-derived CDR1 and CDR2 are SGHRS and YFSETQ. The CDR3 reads CASSPSGGQETQYF. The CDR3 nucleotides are TGCGCCAGCAGCCCGTCAGGGGGGCAAGAGACCCAGTACTTC. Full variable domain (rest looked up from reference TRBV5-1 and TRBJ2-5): KAGVTQTPRYLIKTRGQQVTLSCSPISGHRSVSWYQQTPGQGLQFLFEYFSETQRNKGNFPGRFSGRQFSNSRSEMNVSTLELGDSALYLCASSPSGGQETQYFGPGTRLLVL.

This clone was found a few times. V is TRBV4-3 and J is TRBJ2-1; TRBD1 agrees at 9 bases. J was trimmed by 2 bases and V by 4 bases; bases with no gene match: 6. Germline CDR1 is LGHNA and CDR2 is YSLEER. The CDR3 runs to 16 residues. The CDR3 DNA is TGCGCCAGCAGCCCATGGACAGGGGAGGCCTACAATGAGCAGTTCTTC. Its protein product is CASSPWTGEAYNEQFF.

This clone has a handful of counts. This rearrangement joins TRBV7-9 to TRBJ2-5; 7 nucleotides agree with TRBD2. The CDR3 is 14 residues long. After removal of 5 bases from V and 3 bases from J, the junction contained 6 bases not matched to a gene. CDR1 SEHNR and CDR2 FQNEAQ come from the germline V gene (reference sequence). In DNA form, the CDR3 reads TGTGCCAGCAGCGAACAGCGGGGTAAAGAGACCCAGTACTTC. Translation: CASSEQRGKETQYF.

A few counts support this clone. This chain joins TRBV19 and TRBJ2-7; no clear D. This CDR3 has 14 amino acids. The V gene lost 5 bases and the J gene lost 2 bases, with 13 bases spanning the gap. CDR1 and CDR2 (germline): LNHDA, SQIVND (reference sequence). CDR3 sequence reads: CASSLAGLTYEQYF. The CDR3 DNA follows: TGTGCCAGTAGTTTGGCAGGCCTCACCTACGAGCAGTACTTC.

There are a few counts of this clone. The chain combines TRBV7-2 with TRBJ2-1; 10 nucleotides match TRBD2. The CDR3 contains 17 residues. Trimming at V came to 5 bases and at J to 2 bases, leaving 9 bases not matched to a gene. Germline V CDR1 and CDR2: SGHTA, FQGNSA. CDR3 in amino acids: CASSRGSSGGAYNEQFF. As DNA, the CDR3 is TGTGCCAGCAGCCGCGGCTCTAGCGGGGGCGCCTACAATGAGCAGTTCTTC.

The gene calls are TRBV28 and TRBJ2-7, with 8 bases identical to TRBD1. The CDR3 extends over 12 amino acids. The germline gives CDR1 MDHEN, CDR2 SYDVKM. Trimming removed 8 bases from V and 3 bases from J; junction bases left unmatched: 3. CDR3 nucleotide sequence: TGTGCCAGCTCGGGACAGGACTACGAGCAGTACTTC. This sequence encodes CASSGQDYEQYF.

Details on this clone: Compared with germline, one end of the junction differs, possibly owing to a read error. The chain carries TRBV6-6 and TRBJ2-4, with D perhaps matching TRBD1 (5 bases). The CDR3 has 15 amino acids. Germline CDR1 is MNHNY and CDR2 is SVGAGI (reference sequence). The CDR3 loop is CASSYFRTDKNSQYF. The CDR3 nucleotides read TGTGCCAGCAGTTACTTTAGGACGGACAAAAACAGTCAGTACTTC.

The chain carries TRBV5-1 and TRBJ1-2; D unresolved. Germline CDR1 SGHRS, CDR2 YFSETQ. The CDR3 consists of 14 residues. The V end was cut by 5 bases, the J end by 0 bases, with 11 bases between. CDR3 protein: CASREGPANYGYTF. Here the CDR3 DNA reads TGCGCCAGCAGAGAGGGCCCTGCTAACTATGGCTACACCTTC.

In nucleotides, the CDR3 is TGTGCCAGCAGCCGGGACAGGGGAGCTGGAAACACCATATATTTT. It specifies CASSRDRGAGNTIYF. The chain couples TRBV7-9 to TRBJ1-3, with 10 nucleotides matching TRBD1. V lost 5 bases and J lost 2; bases outside the gene matches: 3. Germline assignment: CDR1 SEHNR and CDR2 FQNEAQ (reference sequence). This CDR3 spans 15 amino acids.

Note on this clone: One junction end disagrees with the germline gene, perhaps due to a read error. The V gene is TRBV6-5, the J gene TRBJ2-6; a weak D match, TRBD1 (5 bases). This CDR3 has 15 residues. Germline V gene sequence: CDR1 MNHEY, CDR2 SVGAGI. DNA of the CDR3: TGTGCCAGCAGTTACGAGCTCTCTGGGGCCAACGGCCTGACTTTC. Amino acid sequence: CASSYELSGANGLTF.

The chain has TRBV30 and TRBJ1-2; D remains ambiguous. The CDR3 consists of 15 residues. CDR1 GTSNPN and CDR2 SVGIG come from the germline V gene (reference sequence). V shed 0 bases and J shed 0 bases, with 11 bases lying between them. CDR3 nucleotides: TGTGCCTGGAGTGTTGGTCAGGATGCTAACTATGGCTACACCTTC. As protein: CAWSVGQDANYGYTF.

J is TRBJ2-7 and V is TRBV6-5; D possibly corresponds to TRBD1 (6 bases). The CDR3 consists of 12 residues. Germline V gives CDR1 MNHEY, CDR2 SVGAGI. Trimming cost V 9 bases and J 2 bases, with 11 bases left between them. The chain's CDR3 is CASRGGTYEQYF. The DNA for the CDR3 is TGTGCCAGTCGAGGGGGTACCTACGAGCAGTACTTC.

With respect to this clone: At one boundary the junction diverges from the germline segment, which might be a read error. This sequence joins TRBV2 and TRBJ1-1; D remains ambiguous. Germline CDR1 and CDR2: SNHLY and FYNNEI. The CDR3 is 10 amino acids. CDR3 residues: CAGRRTEAFF. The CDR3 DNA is TGTGCCGGCAGGCGGACTGAAGCTTTCTTT. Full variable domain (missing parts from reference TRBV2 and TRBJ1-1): EPEVTQTPSHQVTQMGQEVILRCVPISNHLYFYWYRQILGQKVEFLVSFYNNEISEKSEIFDDQFSVERPDGSNFTLKIRSTKLEDSAMYFCAGRRTEAFFGQGTRLTVV.

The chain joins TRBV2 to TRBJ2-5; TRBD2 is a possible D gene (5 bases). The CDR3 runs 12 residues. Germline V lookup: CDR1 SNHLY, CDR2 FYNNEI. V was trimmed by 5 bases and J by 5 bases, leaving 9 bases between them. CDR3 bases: TGTGCCAGCAGTCAGCGGCTTGAGACCCAGTACTTC. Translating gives CASSQRLETQYF.

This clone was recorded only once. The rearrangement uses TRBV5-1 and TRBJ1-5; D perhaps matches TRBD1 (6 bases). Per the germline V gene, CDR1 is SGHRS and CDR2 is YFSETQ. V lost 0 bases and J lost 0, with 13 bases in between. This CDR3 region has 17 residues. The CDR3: CASSLVPTGYSNQPQHF. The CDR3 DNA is TGCGCCAGCAGCTTGGTACCGACAGGCTATAGCAATCAGCCCCAGCATTTT.